These T cell receptor beta chains were read from a single sample in a study of early T cells in non-severe SARS-CoV-2 infection. TCRdb redid the calling of the 5' RACE reads with MiXCR, one entry per CDR3 protein. This sample has fewer than 85,000 distinct CDR3 sequences; 13% occur once, and the top ten carry 6%. The sample consisted of whole blood. These receptors were collected from an adult who was a healthcare worker with PCR-confirmed SARS-CoV-2 infection or an uninfected control (not recorded which). CDR3s include the opening cysteine and the closing phenylalanine or tryptophan. Fields, in order: clone size, CDR3 length, V gene, J gene, D gene, CDR3 DNA, CDR3 protein. The D gene is left open where the match is weak. Clone size is given for some rows only: seen once, a few or many times, or a class if the clone is expanded.

clone size: .; CDR3 length: 13; V gene: TRBV20-1; J gene: TRBJ2-7; D gene: .; CDR3 DNA: TGCAGTGCTTCGACACAAGTTACCTACGAGCAGTACTTC; CDR3 protein: CSASTQVTYEQYF
clone size: .; CDR3 length: 17; V gene: TRBV28; J gene: TRBJ2-7; D gene: TRBD1; CDR3 DNA: TGTGCCAGCAGTTCTCTACCTGGGACAGGGGGGACCTACGAGCAGTACTTC; CDR3 protein: CASSSLPGTGGTYEQYF
clone size: many; CDR3 length: 15; V gene: TRBV3-1; J gene: TRBJ2-3; D gene: .; CDR3 DNA: TGTGCCAGCAGCCCGGGGATCGCGGCGGAAGATACGCAGTATTTT; CDR3 protein: CASSPGIAAEDTQYF
clone size: .; CDR3 length: 17; V gene: TRBV12-3/TRBV12-4; J gene: TRBJ2-3; D gene: TRBD2; CDR3 DNA: TGTGCCAGCAGTCTCTCCGGGGGGACCAGTCGCCCAGATACGCAGTATTTT; CDR3 protein: CASSLSGGTSRPDTQYF
clone size: few; CDR3 length: 17; V gene: TRBV9; J gene: TRBJ2-2; D gene: .; CDR3 DNA: TGTGCCAGCAGCGTAGATCTCCTCGGAGGGCCCACCGGGGAGCTGTTTTTT; CDR3 protein: CASSVDLLGGPTGELFF
clone size: .; CDR3 length: 14; V gene: TRBV7-9; J gene: TRBJ1-2; D gene: TRBD1; CDR3 DNA: TGTGCCAGCAGCTTTTTTCGGACAGGGGATGGCTACACCTTC; CDR3 protein: CASSFFRTGDGYTF
clone size: .; CDR3 length: 17; V gene: TRBV18; J gene: TRBJ1-2; D gene: TRBD1; CDR3 DNA: TGTGCCAGCTCACCCGGGACAGGGGGCGATACGAACTATGGCTACACCTTC; CDR3 protein: CASSPGTGGDTNYGYTF
clone size: .; CDR3 length: 12; V gene: TRBV29-1; J gene: TRBJ1-5; D gene: .; CDR3 DNA: TGCAGCGTTGGTAACGGCAATCAGCCCCAGCATTTT; CDR3 protein: CSVGNGNQPQHF
clone size: many; CDR3 length: 18; V gene: TRBV29-1; J gene: TRBJ2-2; D gene: TRBD2; CDR3 DNA: TGCAGCGTTGAAGGGTCGGGACTAGCGGGAGGAGGTACCGGGGAGCTGTTTTTT; CDR3 protein: CSVEGSGLAGGGTGELFF
clone size: few; CDR3 length: 15; V gene: TRBV2; J gene: TRBJ2-1; D gene: TRBD2; CDR3 DNA: TGTGCCAGCAGTCCGACTAGCGTACTGTACAATGAGCAGTTCTTC; CDR3 protein: CASSPTSVLYNEQFF
clone size: few; CDR3 length: 15; V gene: TRBV2; J gene: TRBJ1-2; D gene: TRBD1; CDR3 DNA: TGTGCCAGCAGTGACAGACAGGGTGTTTTCTATGGCTACACCTTC; CDR3 protein: CASSDRQGVFYGYTF
clone size: few; CDR3 length: 15; V gene: TRBV20-1; J gene: TRBJ2-1; D gene: .; CDR3 DNA: TGCAGTGCTAGAGTCCCGGGACTGGGAAATGGTGAGCAGTTCTTC; CDR3 protein: CSARVPGLGNGEQFF
clone size: many; CDR3 length: 13; V gene: TRBV30; J gene: TRBJ2-3; D gene: .; CDR3 DNA: TGTGCCTGGAGTGTACGACTCACAGATACGCAGTATTTT; CDR3 protein: CAWSVRLTDTQYF
clone size: few; CDR3 length: 15; V gene: TRBV20-1; J gene: TRBJ2-2; D gene: .; CDR3 DNA: TGCAGTGCTATTTCGGGTAGCGTGAACACCGGGGAGCTGTTTTTT; CDR3 protein: CSAISGSVNTGELFF
clone size: .; CDR3 length: 15; V gene: TRBV7-2; J gene: TRBJ2-7; D gene: .; CDR3 DNA: TGTGCCAGCAGCTCGGACGGGACTCGCACCTACGAGCAGTACTTC; CDR3 protein: CASSSDGTRTYEQYF
clone size: .; CDR3 length: 15; V gene: TRBV11-2; J gene: TRBJ1-6; D gene: TRBD1; CDR3 DNA: TGTGCCAGCAGCATACCCGGGACAGATAATTCACCCCTCCACTTT; CDR3 protein: CASSIPGTDNSPLHF
clone size: few; CDR3 length: 10; V gene: TRBV29-1; J gene: TRBJ1-2; D gene: .; CDR3 DNA: TGCAGCGTTGAGCTGGTTGGCTACACCTTC; CDR3 protein: CSVELVGYTF
clone size: once; CDR3 length: 15; V gene: TRBV29-1; J gene: TRBJ2-1; D gene: .; CDR3 DNA: TGCAGCGTCCCCCCGGCGGGAAACTCCTACAATGAGCAGTTCTTC; CDR3 protein: CSVPPAGNSYNEQFF
clone size: many; CDR3 length: 13; V gene: TRBV18; J gene: TRBJ1-1; D gene: .; CDR3 DNA: TGTGCCAGCTCATGGGGAAGGAACACTGAAGCTTTCTTT; CDR3 protein: CASSWGRNTEAFF
clone size: many; CDR3 length: 11; V gene: TRBV12-3/TRBV12-4; J gene: TRBJ1-1; D gene: .; CDR3 DNA: TGTGCCAGCAGTTACAGGGTTCAAGCTTTCTTT; CDR3 protein: CASSYRVQAFF
clone size: many; CDR3 length: 15; V gene: TRBV6-5; J gene: TRBJ2-7; D gene: TRBD1; CDR3 DNA: TGTGCCAGCAGTTACTCCGGGACAGGGAGCTACGAGCAGTACTTC; CDR3 protein: CASSYSGTGSYEQYF
clone size: few; CDR3 length: 13; V gene: TRBV7-9; J gene: TRBJ2-7; D gene: .; CDR3 DNA: TGTGCCAGCAGCCCCGCCCCGTCCTACGAGCAGTACTTC; CDR3 protein: CASSPAPSYEQYF
clone size: once; CDR3 length: 14; V gene: TRBV6-1; J gene: TRBJ2-1; D gene: TRBD2; CDR3 DNA: TGTGCCAGCGCTAGCGGGAGTTTTTGGAATGAGCAGTTCTTC; CDR3 protein: CASASGSFWNEQFF
clone size: .; CDR3 length: 13; V gene: TRBV12-3/TRBV12-4; J gene: TRBJ1-1; D gene: .; CDR3 DNA: TGTGCCAGCAGTTTTTTCGAGAGTACTGAAGCTTTCTTT; CDR3 protein: CASSFFESTEAFF
clone size: .; CDR3 length: 16; V gene: TRBV15; J gene: TRBJ2-1; D gene: TRBD1; CDR3 DNA: TGTGCCACCAGCAGAGCGGGACAGGGTTCCTACAATGAGCAGTTCTTC; CDR3 protein: CATSRAGQGSYNEQFF
clone size: many; CDR3 length: 16; V gene: TRBV4-1; J gene: TRBJ2-1; D gene: .; CDR3 DNA: TGCGCCAGCAGCCAAGATAGGGCAGAGTCCTACAATGAGCAGTTCTTC; CDR3 protein: CASSQDRAESYNEQFF
clone size: few; CDR3 length: 14; V gene: TRBV5-1; J gene: TRBJ2-1; D gene: .; CDR3 DNA: TGCGCCAGCAGCGGGACTGGCTCCTACAATGAGCAGTTCTTC; CDR3 protein: CASSGTGSYNEQFF
clone size: .; CDR3 length: 15; V gene: TRBV7-2; J gene: TRBJ2-7; D gene: TRBD1; CDR3 DNA: TGTGCCAGCAGCTTAGTCGGACAGGGGAAGGACGAGCAGTACTTC; CDR3 protein: CASSLVGQGKDEQYF
clone size: .; CDR3 length: 14; V gene: TRBV7-9; J gene: TRBJ2-1; D gene: .; CDR3 DNA: TGTGCCAGCAGCCCCTCGGAGGGCCTGGGTGAGCAGTTCTTC; CDR3 protein: CASSPSEGLGEQFF
clone size: .; CDR3 length: 14; V gene: TRBV21-1; J gene: TRBJ2-1; D gene: .; CDR3 DNA: TGTGCCAGCAGCAAAAGACAGGGGGTGAATGAGCAGTTCTTC; CDR3 protein: CASSKRQGVNEQFF
clone size: .; CDR3 length: 16; V gene: TRBV7-9; J gene: TRBJ1-6; D gene: .; CDR3 DNA: TGTGCCAGCAGCTCCCTGCTGGAGGCGGTTAATTCACCCCTCCACTTT; CDR3 protein: CASSSLLEAVNSPLHF
clone size: .; CDR3 length: 14; V gene: TRBV7-9; J gene: TRBJ1-5; D gene: TRBD1; CDR3 DNA: TGTGCCAGCAGCCGAGGGACAGGCGATCAGCCCCAGCATTTT; CDR3 protein: CASSRGTGDQPQHF
clone size: few; CDR3 length: 15; V gene: TRBV12-3/TRBV12-4; J gene: TRBJ1-5; D gene: .; CDR3 DNA: TGTGCCAGCAGTTTTACCCAAGGTAGCAATCAGCCCCAGCATTTT; CDR3 protein: CASSFTQGSNQPQHF
clone size: few; CDR3 length: 17; V gene: TRBV5-8; J gene: TRBJ2-5; D gene: TRBD2; CDR3 DNA: TGTGCCAGCATCCCGGGACTAGCGGGGGCCCTCCAAGAGACCCAGTACTTC; CDR3 protein: CASIPGLAGALQETQYF
clone size: few; CDR3 length: 14; V gene: TRBV24-1; J gene: TRBJ1-1; D gene: .; CDR3 DNA: TGTGCCACTTCAAAGGAGGGAAAGAAAACTGAAGCTTTCTTT; CDR3 protein: CATSKEGKKTEAFF